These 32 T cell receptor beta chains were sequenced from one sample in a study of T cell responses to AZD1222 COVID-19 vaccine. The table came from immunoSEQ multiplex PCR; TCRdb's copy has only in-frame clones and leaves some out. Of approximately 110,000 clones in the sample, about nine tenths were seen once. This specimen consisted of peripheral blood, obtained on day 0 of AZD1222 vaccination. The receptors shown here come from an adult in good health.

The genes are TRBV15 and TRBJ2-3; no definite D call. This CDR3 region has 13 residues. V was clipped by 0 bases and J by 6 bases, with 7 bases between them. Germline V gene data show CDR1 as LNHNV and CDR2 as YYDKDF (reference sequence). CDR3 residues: CATSRDRPDTQYF. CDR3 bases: TGTGCCACCAGCAGAGATCGGCCCGATACGCAGTATTTT.

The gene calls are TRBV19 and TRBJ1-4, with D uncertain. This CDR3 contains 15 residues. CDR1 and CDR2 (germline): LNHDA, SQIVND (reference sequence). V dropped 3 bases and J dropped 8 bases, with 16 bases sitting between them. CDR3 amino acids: CASSIVSGLGEKLFF. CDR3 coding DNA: TGTGCCAGTAGTATTGTTTCAGGACTCGGGGAAAAACTGTTTTTT.

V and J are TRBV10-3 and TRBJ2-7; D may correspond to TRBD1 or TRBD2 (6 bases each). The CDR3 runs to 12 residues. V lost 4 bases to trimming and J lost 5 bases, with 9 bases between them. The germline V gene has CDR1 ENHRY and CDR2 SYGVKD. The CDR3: CAISGRDNEQYF. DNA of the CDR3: TGTGCCATCAGTGGGAGGGACAACGAGCAGTACTTC.

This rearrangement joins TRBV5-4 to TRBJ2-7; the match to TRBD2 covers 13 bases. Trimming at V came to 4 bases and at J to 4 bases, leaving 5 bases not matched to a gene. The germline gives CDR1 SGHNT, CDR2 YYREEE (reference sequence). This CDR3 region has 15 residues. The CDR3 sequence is CASSPRTSGGYEQYF. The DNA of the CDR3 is TGTGCCAGCAGCCCCCGGACTAGCGGGGGATACGAGCAGTACTTC. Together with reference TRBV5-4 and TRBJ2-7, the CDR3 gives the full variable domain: ETGVTQSPTHLIKTRGQQVTLRCSSQSGHNTVSWYQQALGQGPQFIFQYYREEENGRGNFPPRFSGLQFPNYSSELNVNALELDDSALYLCASSPRTSGGYEQYFGPGTRLTVT.

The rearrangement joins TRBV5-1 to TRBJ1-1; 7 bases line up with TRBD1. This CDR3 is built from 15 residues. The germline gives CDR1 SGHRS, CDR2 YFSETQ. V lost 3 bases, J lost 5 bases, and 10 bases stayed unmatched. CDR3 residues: CASSSGGTEDTEAFF. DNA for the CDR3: TGCGCCAGCAGCTCGGGGGGGACAGAGGATACTGAAGCTTTCTTT.

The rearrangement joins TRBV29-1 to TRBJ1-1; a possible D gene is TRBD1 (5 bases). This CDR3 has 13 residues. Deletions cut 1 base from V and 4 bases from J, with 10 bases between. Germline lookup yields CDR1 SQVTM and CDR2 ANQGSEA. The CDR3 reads CSVEGLGTTEAFF. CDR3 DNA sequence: TGCAGCGTTGAAGGGCTAGGGACCACTGAAGCTTTCTTT. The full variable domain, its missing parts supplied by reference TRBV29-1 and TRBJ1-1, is SAVISQKPSRDICQRGTSLTIQCQVDSQVTMMFWYRQQPGQSLTLIATANQGSEATYESGFVIDKFPISRPNLTFSTLTVSNMSPEDSSIYLCSVEGLGTTEAFFGQGTRLTVV.

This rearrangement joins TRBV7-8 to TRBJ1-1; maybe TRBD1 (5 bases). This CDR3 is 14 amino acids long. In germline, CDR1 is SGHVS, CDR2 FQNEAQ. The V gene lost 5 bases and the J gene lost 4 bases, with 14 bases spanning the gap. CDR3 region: CASSSTRGSTEAFF. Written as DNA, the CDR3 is TGTGCCAGCAGCAGCACGCGGGGGAGCACTGAAGCTTTCTTT.

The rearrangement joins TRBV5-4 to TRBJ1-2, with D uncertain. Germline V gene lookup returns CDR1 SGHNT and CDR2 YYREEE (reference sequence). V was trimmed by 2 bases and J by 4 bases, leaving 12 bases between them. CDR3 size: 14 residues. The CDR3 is CASSFDRSIYGYTF. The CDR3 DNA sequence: TGTGCCAGCAGCTTCGACCGCTCCATCTATGGCTACACCTTC.

CDR3 in DNA: TGTGCCACCAGCAGAGATCAGGGTGGGGCCAACGTCCTGACTTTC. Protein sequence: CATSRDQGGANVLTF. The chain links TRBV15 to TRBJ2-6; D is perhaps TRBD1 (5 bases). With 0 bases removed from V and 3 bases from J, the gap between germline ends came to 6 bases. The germline V gene has CDR1 LNHNV and CDR2 YYDKDF (reference sequence). The CDR3 runs to 15 residues. Looking up the rest from reference TRBV15 and TRBJ2-6 gives the full variable domain: DAMVIQNPRYQVTQFGKPVTLSCSQTLNHNVMYWYQQKSSQAPKLLFHYYDKDFNNEADTPDNFQSRRPNTSFCFLDIRSPGLGDTAMYLCATSRDQGGANVLTFGAGSRLTVL.

CDR3 DNA: TGTGCCAGTAGTATGGGGGGGCTGGGCACTGAAGCTTTCTTT. It is translated as CASSMGGLGTEAFF. The genes are TRBV19 and TRBJ1-1; D may be TRBD1 (6 bases). V gave up 3 bases and J gave up 4 bases, with 12 bases separating them. The CDR3 extends over 14 amino acids. Germline V gene lookup returns CDR1 LNHDA and CDR2 SQIVND (reference sequence).

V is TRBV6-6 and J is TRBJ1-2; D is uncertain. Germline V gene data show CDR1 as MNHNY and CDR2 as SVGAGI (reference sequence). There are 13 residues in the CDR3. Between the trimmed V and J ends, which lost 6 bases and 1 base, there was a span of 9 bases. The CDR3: CASRTRVNYGYTF. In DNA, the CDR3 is TGTGCCAGCAGGACTAGAGTTAACTATGGCTACACCTTC.

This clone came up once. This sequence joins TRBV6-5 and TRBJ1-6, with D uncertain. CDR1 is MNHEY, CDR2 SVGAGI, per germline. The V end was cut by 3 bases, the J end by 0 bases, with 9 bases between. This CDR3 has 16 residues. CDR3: CASSYYGDSYNSPLHF. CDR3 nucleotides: TGTGCCAGCAGTTATTACGGAGACTCCTATAATTCACCCCTCCACTTT.

CDR3 in DNA: TGTGCCAGCAGTACCAGGACTTTCTATGAGCAGTTCTTC. It yields the protein CASSTRTFYEQFF. The chain is built from TRBV11-2 and TRBJ2-1; D is possibly TRBD2 (5 bases). Germline lookup yields CDR1 SGHAT and CDR2 FQNNGV. The CDR3 extends over 13 amino acids. V was cut by 6 bases and J by 8 bases, with 14 bases left in between.

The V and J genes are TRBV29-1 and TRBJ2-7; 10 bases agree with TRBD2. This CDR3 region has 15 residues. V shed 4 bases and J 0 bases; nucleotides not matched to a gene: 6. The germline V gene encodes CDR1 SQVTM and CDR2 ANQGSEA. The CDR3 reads CSVGGLAGASYEQYF. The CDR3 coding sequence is TGCAGCGTTGGGGGGCTAGCGGGAGCCTCCTACGAGCAGTACTTC.

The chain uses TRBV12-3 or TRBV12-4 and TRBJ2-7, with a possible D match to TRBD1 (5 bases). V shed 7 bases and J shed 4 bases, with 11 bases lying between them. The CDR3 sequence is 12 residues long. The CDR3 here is CASKGLQYEQYF. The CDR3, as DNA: TGTGCCAGCAAGGGGCTTCAATACGAGCAGTACTTC.

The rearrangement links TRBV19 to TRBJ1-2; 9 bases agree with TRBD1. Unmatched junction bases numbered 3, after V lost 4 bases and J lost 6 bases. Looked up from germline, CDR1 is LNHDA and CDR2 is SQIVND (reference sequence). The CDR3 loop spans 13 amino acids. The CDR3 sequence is CASSRTGGDGYTF. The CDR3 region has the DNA TGTGCCAGTAGTAGAACAGGGGGCGATGGCTACACCTTC.

The CDR3 region is CASSLAGYHTDTQYF. CDR3 coding DNA: TGTGCCAGCAGCTTAGCGGGGTACCACACAGATACGCAGTATTTT. The rearrangement uses TRBV7-9 and TRBJ2-3; D remains unclear. The CDR3 length is 15 residues. Between the trimmed V and J ends, which lost 0 bases and 2 bases, there was a span of 9 bases. Germline V gene sequence: CDR1 SEHNR, CDR2 FQNEAQ (reference sequence).

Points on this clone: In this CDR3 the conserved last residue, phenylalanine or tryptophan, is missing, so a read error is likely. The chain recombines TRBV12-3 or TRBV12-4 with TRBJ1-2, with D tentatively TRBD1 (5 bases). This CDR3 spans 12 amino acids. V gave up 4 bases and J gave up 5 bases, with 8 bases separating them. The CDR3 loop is CASSSQGYGYTL. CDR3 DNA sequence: TGTGCCAGCAGTTCCCAGGGTTATGGCTACACCCTC.

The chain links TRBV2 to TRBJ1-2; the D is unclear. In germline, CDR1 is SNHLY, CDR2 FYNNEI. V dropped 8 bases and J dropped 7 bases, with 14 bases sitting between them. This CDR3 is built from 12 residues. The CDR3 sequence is CASRRRNSGYTF. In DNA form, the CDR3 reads TGTGCCAGCCGAAGGCGTAATTCTGGCTACACCTTC.

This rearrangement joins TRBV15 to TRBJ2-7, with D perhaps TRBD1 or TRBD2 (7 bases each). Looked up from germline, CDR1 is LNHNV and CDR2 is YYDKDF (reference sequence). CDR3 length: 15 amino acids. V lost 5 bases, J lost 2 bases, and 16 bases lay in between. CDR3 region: CATSGGGQNPYEQYF. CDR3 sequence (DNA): TGTGCCACCAGCGGGGGGGGACAGAACCCCTACGAGCAGTACTTC.

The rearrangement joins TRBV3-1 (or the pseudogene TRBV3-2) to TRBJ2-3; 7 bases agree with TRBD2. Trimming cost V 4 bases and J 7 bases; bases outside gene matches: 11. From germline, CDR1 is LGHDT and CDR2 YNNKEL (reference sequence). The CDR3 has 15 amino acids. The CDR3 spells CASSPWTRVGYTQYF. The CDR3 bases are TGTGCCAGCAGCCCTTGGACTAGGGTGGGTTATACGCAGTATTTT.

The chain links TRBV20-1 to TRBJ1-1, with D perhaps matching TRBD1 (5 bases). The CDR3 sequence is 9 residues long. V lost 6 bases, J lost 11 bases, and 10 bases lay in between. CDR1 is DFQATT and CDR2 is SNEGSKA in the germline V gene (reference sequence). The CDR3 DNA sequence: TGCAGTGCCCAAAGGGACGCTTTCTTT. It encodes CSAQRDAFF.

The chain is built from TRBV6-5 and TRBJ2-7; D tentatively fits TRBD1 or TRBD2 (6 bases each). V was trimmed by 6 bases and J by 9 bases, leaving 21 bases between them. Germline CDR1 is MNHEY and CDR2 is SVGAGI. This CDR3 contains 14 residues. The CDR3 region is CASRSSGGGTGQYF. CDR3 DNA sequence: TGTGCCAGCAGAAGTAGCGGAGGGGGTACAGGGCAGTACTTC.

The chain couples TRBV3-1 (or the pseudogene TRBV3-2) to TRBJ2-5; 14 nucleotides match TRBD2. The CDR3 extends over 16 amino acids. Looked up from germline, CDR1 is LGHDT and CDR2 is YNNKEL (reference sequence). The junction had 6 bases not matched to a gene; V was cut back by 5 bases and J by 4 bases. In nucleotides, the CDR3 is TGTGCCAGCAGCTCAGGACTAGCGGGAGGTCGAGAGACCCAGTACTTC. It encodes CASSSGLAGGRETQYF.

The CDR3 sequence is CASSNRGSYNEQFF. The CDR3 DNA reads TGTGCCAGCAGTAACAGGGGGTCCTACAATGAGCAGTTCTTC. The J gene is TRBJ2-1, the V gene TRBV6-5; 8 positions match TRBD1. The germline V gene has CDR1 MNHEY and CDR2 SVGAGI. This CDR3 comprises 14 residues. Trimming at V came to 5 bases and at J to 1 base, leaving 1 base not matched to a gene.

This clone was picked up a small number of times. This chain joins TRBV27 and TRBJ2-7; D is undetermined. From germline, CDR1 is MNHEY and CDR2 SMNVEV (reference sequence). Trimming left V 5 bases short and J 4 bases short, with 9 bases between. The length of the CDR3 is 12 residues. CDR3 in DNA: TGTGCCAGCAGTCGCAACAGTTACGAGCAGTACTTC. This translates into CASSRNSYEQYF.

The CDR3 sequence is CASSPGTGDQEAFF. DNA of the CDR3: TGCGCCAGCAGCCCCGGGACAGGGGATCAGGAAGCTTTCTTT. The chain joins TRBV5-1 to TRBJ1-1, with 10 bases identical to TRBD1. The CDR3 contains 14 residues. In germline, CDR1 is SGHRS, CDR2 YFSETQ. V gave up 4 bases and J gave up 8 bases; unmatched junction bases: 8.

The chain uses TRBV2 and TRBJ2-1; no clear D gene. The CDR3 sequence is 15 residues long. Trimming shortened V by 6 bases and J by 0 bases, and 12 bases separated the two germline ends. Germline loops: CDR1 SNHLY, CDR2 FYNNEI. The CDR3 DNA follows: TGTGCCAGCAGACCGGCGACCCGCTCCTACAATGAGCAGTTCTTC. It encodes CASRPATRSYNEQFF. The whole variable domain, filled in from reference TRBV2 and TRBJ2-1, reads EPEVTQTPSHQVTQMGQEVILRCVPISNHLYFYWYRQILGQKVEFLVSFYNNEISEKSEIFDDQFSVERPDGSNFTLKIRSTKLEDSAMYFCASRPATRSYNEQFFGPGTRLTVL.

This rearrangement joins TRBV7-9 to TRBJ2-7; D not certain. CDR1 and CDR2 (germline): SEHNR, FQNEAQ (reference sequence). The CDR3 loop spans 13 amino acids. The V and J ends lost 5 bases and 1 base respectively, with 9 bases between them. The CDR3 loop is CASSAPGSYEQYF. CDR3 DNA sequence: TGTGCCAGCAGCGCCCCCGGGTCCTACGAGCAGTACTTC.

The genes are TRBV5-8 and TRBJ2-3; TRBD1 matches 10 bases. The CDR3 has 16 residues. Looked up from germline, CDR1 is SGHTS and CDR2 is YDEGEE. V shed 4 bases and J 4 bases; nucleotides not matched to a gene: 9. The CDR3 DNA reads TGTGCCAGCAGCATCCGACAGGGGGCGGTTTCAGATACGCAGTATTTT. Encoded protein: CASSIRQGAVSDTQYF.

The CDR3 sequence: CASRLITSINYGYTF. DNA of the CDR3: TGTGCCAGTAGACTCATCACTTCTATTAACTATGGCTACACCTTC. The genes are TRBV19 and TRBJ1-2; D remains unclear. The CDR3 totals 15 residues. Germline CDR1 reads LNHDA; CDR2 reads SQIVND (reference sequence). Trimming took off 6 bases at V and 1 base at J, with 15 bases between the two ends.

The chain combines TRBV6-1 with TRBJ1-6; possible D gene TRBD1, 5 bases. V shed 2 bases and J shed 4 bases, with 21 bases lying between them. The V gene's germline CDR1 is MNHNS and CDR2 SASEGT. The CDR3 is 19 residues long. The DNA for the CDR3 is TGTGCCAGCAGTGAACTCTTAATAACCGGACAAGTTTATAATTCACCCCTCCACTTT. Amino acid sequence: CASSELLITGQVYNSPLHF.